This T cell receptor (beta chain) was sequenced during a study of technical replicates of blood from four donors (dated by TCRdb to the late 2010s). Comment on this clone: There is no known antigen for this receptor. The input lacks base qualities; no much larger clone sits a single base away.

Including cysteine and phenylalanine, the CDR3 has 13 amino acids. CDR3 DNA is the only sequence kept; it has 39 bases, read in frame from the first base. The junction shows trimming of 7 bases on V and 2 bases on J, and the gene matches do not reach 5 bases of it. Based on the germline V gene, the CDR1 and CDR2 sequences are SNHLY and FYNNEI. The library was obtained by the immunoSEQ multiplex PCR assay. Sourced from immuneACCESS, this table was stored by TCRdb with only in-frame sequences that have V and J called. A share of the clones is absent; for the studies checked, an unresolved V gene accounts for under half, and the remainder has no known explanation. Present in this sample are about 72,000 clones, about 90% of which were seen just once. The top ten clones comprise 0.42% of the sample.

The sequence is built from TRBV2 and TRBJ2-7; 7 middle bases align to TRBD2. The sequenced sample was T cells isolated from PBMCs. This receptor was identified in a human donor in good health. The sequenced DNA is TGTGCCAGCACAAGGGACTACACCTACGAGCAGTACTTC. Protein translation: CASTRDYTYEQYF.